This entry lists 28 T cell receptor beta chains sequenced from one sample in a study of blood T cell repertoires in COVID-19. The table came from immunoSEQ multiplex PCR; TCRdb's copy has only in-frame clones and leaves some out. The sample has around 150,000 clones, 65% to 85% seen once; the top ten hold 8.5% to 9%. Material for sequencing was peripheral blood. These receptors were collected from a man in his thirties or forties with COVID-19, enrolled during active disease.

This rearrangement joins TRBV6-1 to TRBJ1-1, with TRBD1 matching over 8 bases. The germline V gene has CDR1 MNHNS and CDR2 SASEGT. The CDR3 is 17 amino acids. V was clipped by 2 bases and J by 4 bases; unmatched bases: 12. The DNA of the CDR3 is TGTGCCAGCAGTGAAAGAGTGGGCAGGGGGCAGCGCACTGAAGCTTTCTTT. Translated, it gives CASSERVGRGQRTEAFF.

The V call is TRBV10-3, the J call TRBJ2-5; 9 nucleotides agree with TRBD1. Germline values: CDR1 ENHRY, CDR2 SYGVKD. V dropped 4 bases and J dropped 2; count of bases not matched to a gene: 2. This CDR3 spans 14 amino acids. DNA of the CDR3: TGTGCCATCAGTGGGGGACAGGGACAAGAGACCCAGTACTTC. As protein: CAISGGQGQETQYF.

This chain connects TRBV27 to TRBJ1-3; D is uncertain. CDR3 length equals 17 residues. Looked up from germline, CDR1 is MNHEY and CDR2 is SMNVEV (reference sequence). Trimming took off 2 bases at V and 0 bases at J, with 14 bases between the two ends. The chain's CDR3 is CASSLTRPGHSGNTIYF. Here the CDR3 DNA reads TGTGCCAGCAGTTTAACTCGTCCAGGCCACTCTGGAAACACCATATATTTT.

V gene TRBV9 combines with J gene TRBJ2-3; D is undetermined. CDR3 length equals 14 residues. Germline-derived CDR1 and CDR2 are SGDLS and YYNGEE. The V gene lost 4 bases and the J gene lost 2 bases, with 11 bases spanning the gap. This chain's CDR3 is CASSPRLNTDTQYF. As DNA, the CDR3 is TGTGCCAGCAGCCCCCGACTGAACACAGATACGCAGTATTTT. The full variable domain, in which reference TRBV9 and TRBJ2-3 provide the parts outside the CDR3, is DSGVTQTPKHLITATGQRVTLRCSPRSGDLSVYWYQQSLDQGLQFLIQYYNGEERAKGNILERFSAQQFPDLHSELNLSSLELGDSALYFCASSPRLNTDTQYFGPGTRLTVL.

This CDR3 reads CAARDSVGGANVLTF. For the CDR3, the DNA is TGTGCCGCCAGGGACTCCGTAGGAGGGGCCAACGTCCTGACTTTC. The chain is built from TRBV10-3 and TRBJ2-6; a weak D match, TRBD2 (6 bases). The length of the CDR3 is 15 residues. Trimming shortened V by 11 bases and J by 4 bases, and 18 bases separated the two germline ends. Germline V gene lookup returns CDR1 ENHRY and CDR2 SYGVKD.

The V gene is TRBV4-2, the J gene TRBJ1-4, with 7 bases matching TRBD1. This CDR3 has 15 residues. The germline CDR1 and CDR2 sequences are LGHNA and YNFKEQ. The trim removed 0 bases at V and 5 bases at J, leaving 3 bases unmatched. CDR3 amino acids: CASSQETTGNEKLFF. Here the CDR3 DNA reads TGTGCCAGCAGCCAAGAAACGACAGGGAATGAAAAACTGTTTTTT.

The chain couples TRBV7-9 to TRBJ2-7; possible D gene TRBD2, 5 bases. CDR3 length: 13 amino acids. Germline assignment: CDR1 SEHNR and CDR2 FQNEAQ (reference sequence). The germline V and J ends were trimmed by 5 bases and 7 bases, with 15 bases remaining between them. The CDR3 DNA reads as TGTGCCAGCAGCCCCCGGACGGGATGGGAGCAGTACTTC. This gives the protein CASSPRTGWEQYF.

J is TRBJ2-7 and V is TRBV18; D may be TRBD2 (6 bases). This CDR3 comprises 15 residues. Germline values: CDR1 KGHSH, CDR2 LQKENI. Between the trimmed V and J ends, which lost 3 bases and 3 bases, there was a span of 15 bases. CDR3 in amino acids: CASSPPSGRDYEQYF. CDR3 in DNA: TGTGCCAGCTCACCTCCCAGCGGGCGCGACTACGAGCAGTACTTC.

V usage is TRBV27 and J usage is TRBJ2-5, with D maybe TRBD2 (5 bases). From germline, CDR1 is MNHEY and CDR2 SMNVEV (reference sequence). The CDR3 is 13 amino acids. Deletions cut 2 bases from V and 5 bases from J, with 9 bases between. DNA for the CDR3: TGTGCCAGCAGTTTAGGAGGCTGGGAGACCCAGTACTTC. Its protein is CASSLGGWETQYF.

J is TRBJ1-2 and V is TRBV4-1, with 8 bases aligning to TRBD1. The V segment lost 6 bases and the J segment 4 bases; nucleotides outside the gene matches: 7. The CDR3 length is 14 residues. Germline V gene sequence: CDR1 MGHRA, CDR2 YSYEKL. The CDR3 spells CASRPRTGTYGYTF. The CDR3 DNA reads as TGCGCCAGCAGACCACGGACAGGGACCTATGGCTACACCTTC.

The sample holds a few counts of this clone. The rearrangement uses TRBV25-1 and TRBJ1-6; 7 positions match TRBD1. This CDR3 has 14 amino acids. Germline V gene lookup returns CDR1 MGHDK and CDR2 SYGVNS. J lost 6 bases, V lost 5 bases, and 4 bases had no gene match. For the CDR3, the DNA is TGTGCCAGCAGTTCCGGGACAGTTAATTCACCCCTCCACTTT. Translation gives CASSSGTVNSPLHF.

This clone was seen a few times. The gene calls are TRBV10-1 and TRBJ2-2; 7 bases align to TRBD2. The ends lost 4 bases at V and 6 bases at J; junction bases unmatched: 8. Germline V gene lookup returns CDR1 WNHNN and CDR2 SYGVQD (reference sequence). The CDR3 sequence is 15 residues long. CDR3 sequence (DNA): TGCGCCAGCAGTGTAACTAGCGCCCGACCCGGGGAGCTGTTTTTT. It codes for CASSVTSARPGELFF.

The V gene is TRBV7-9, the J gene TRBJ2-7; TRBD1 might be the D (6 bases). The V gene's germline CDR1 is SEHNR and CDR2 FQNEAQ (reference sequence). Deletions cut 4 bases from V and 4 bases from J, with 17 bases between. This CDR3 spans 15 amino acids. The CDR3 spells CASSSPGQTIYEQYF. DNA for the CDR3: TGTGCCAGCAGCTCCCCGGGACAAACTATTTACGAGCAGTACTTC.

The genes are TRBV19 and TRBJ2-1, with 7 bases aligning to TRBD2. J lost 9 bases, V lost 3 bases, and 8 bases had no gene match. Germline V CDR1 and CDR2: LNHDA, SQIVND (reference sequence). The CDR3 loop spans 14 amino acids. The CDR3 DNA reads as TGTGCCAGTAGTATCGAACGGGAGGTTCGTGAGCAGTTCTTC. Translating it yields CASSIEREVREQFF.

As regards this clone: At one end, the junction sequence differs from germline, possibly due to a read error. The chain has TRBV5-8 and TRBJ1-2; 9 bases map to TRBD1. The length of the CDR3 is 13 residues. Germline V gene lookup returns CDR1 SGHTS and CDR2 YDEGEE. The CDR3 sequence is CASTLDRGYGYTF. CDR3 nucleotides: TGTGCCAGCACCTTGGACAGGGGCTATGGCTACACCTTC.

This clone turned up a few times. The chain combines TRBV10-2 with TRBJ1-6; 7 positions match TRBD1. CDR3 size: 14 residues. J gave up 9 bases and V 6 bases, and 8 bases lay outside the gene matches. CDR1 WSHSY and CDR2 SAAADI come from the germline V gene. The CDR3 DNA follows: TGCGCCAGCAGAGGACAGGAGGGAAGTTCACCCCTCCACTTT. It yields the protein CASRGQEGSSPLHF.

This clone appeared a few times. The chain couples TRBV10-1 to TRBJ2-2; D might be TRBD2 (6 bases). Trimming stripped 3 bases from V and 0 bases from J, with 14 bases between. Germline CDR1 WNHNN, CDR2 SYGVQD (reference sequence). This CDR3 comprises 17 residues. The CDR3 sequence is CASSDGEDLANTGELFF. The CDR3 coding sequence is TGCGCCAGCAGTGATGGGGAGGACCTCGCGAACACCGGGGAGCTGTTTTTT.

The chain has TRBV28 and TRBJ2-1, with 8 bases identical to TRBD2. Per germline, CDR1 MDHEN and CDR2 SYDVKM. The length of the CDR3 is 16 residues. V was clipped by 6 bases and J by 0 bases; unmatched bases: 7. CDR3: CASSHLSGSSYNEQFF. CDR3 DNA: TGTGCCAGCAGCCATCTGAGCGGGAGCTCCTACAATGAGCAGTTCTTC.

J is TRBJ2-1 and V is TRBV19; 9 bases fit TRBD1. CDR3 length: 14 residues. V was clipped by 9 bases and J by 7 bases; unmatched bases: 10. CDR1 LNHDA and CDR2 SQIVND come from the germline V gene (reference sequence). CDR3 protein: CASRDRENRNEQFF. The DNA for the CDR3 is TGTGCCAGCCGGGACAGGGAAAACAGAAATGAGCAGTTCTTC.

The chain carries TRBV7-9 and TRBJ2-1; the D gene is possibly TRBD2 (7 bases). Per the germline V gene, CDR1 is SEHNR and CDR2 is FQNEAQ (reference sequence). This CDR3 has 14 residues. The V end was cut by 4 bases, the J end by 8 bases, with 15 bases between. The CDR3 nucleotides are TGTGCCAGCAGCTATTTTCGGGGGGCGGATGAGCAGTTCTTC. Amino acid sequence: CASSYFRGADEQFF.

V usage is TRBV6-6 and J usage is TRBJ2-7, with 7 bases that match TRBD2. Trimming took 5 bases from V and 0 from J; bases not matched to a gene: 7. The length of the CDR3 is 15 residues. Germline V gene sequence: CDR1 MNHNY, CDR2 SVGAGI (reference sequence). The CDR3 sequence is CASSKGAGSSYEQYF. In DNA form, the CDR3 reads TGTGCCAGCAGTAAAGGAGCGGGGAGCTCCTACGAGCAGTACTTC.

The gene calls are TRBV11-2 and TRBJ2-1, with D perhaps TRBD2 (5 bases). The CDR3 contains 14 residues. Per the germline V gene, CDR1 is SGHAT and CDR2 is FQNNGV. Trimming stripped 3 bases from V and 5 bases from J, with 11 bases between. The CDR3 nucleotides read TGTGCCAGCAGCTTCAATCCCGGGGACAATGAGCAGTTCTTC. Its protein product is CASSFNPGDNEQFF.

The chain employs TRBV28 and TRBJ2-1; TRBD2 matches at 9 bases. After removal of 7 bases from V and 3 bases from J, the junction contained 7 bases not matched to a gene. This CDR3 has 15 residues. Germline V gene data show CDR1 as MDHEN and CDR2 as SYDVKM. CDR3 nucleotide sequence: TGTGCCAGCACCACCCCTAGCGGGGACTACAATGAGCAGTTCTTC. Encoded protein: CASTTPSGDYNEQFF.

This chain connects TRBV7-8 to TRBJ2-7; tentatively, D is TRBD2 (6 bases). V lost 0 bases, J lost 2 bases, and 8 bases lay in between. CDR1 and CDR2 (germline): SGHVS, FQNEAQ. The CDR3 sequence is 14 residues long. The CDR3 DNA reads as TGTGCCAGCAGCTTAGCTAGCGGCACCTACGAGCAGTACTTC. Translation gives CASSLASGTYEQYF.

This chain connects TRBV29-1 to TRBJ2-7; 7 positions match TRBD2. With 1 base clipped from V and 7 bases from J, the junction kept 1 base outside the gene matches. The CDR3 covers 11 residues. The germline CDR1 and CDR2 sequences are SQVTM and ANQGSEA. The CDR3 region is CSVEVGGEQYF. CDR3 sequence (DNA): TGCAGCGTTGAAGTGGGGGGGGAGCAGTACTTC.

This chain connects TRBV19 to TRBJ2-1; no clear D. Trimming removed 1 base from V and 5 bases from J, with 9 bases in between. The CDR3 totals 14 residues. Germline-derived CDR1 and CDR2 are LNHDA and SQIVND (reference sequence). In DNA form, the CDR3 reads TGTGCCAGTAGTATAGGCGGCCTCAACAATGAGCAGTTCTTC. The encoded protein is CASSIGGLNNEQFF.

The chain is built from TRBV6-5 and TRBJ1-1; TRBD1 matches at 9 bases. Germline assignment: CDR1 MNHEY and CDR2 SVGAGI. Trimming at V came to 4 bases and at J to 5 bases, leaving 8 bases not matched to a gene. The CDR3 is 15 residues long. CDR3 in amino acids: CASSSDGQGRTEAFF. CDR3 DNA: TGTGCCAGCAGTTCCGATGGACAGGGGAGGACTGAAGCTTTCTTT.

The V call is TRBV28, the J call TRBJ2-7, with D possibly matching TRBD1 (5 bases). Germline V gene lookup returns CDR1 MDHEN and CDR2 SYDVKM. The CDR3 length is 12 residues. With 4 bases removed from V and 4 bases from J, the gap between germline ends came to 8 bases. This CDR3 reads CASSSTVYEQYF. CDR3 sequence (DNA): TGTGCCAGCAGTTCGACAGTTTACGAGCAGTACTTC.